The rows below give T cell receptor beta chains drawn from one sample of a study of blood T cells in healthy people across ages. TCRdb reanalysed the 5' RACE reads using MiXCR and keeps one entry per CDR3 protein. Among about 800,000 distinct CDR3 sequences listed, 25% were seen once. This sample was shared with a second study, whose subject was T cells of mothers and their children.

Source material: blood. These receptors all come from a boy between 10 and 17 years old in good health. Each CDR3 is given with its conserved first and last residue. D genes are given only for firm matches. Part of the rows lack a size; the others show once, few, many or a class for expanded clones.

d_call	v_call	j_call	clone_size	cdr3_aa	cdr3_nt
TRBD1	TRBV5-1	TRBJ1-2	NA	CASSLAPTGDYGYTF	TGCGCCAGCAGCTTGGCCCCCACAGGGGACTATGGCTACACCTTC
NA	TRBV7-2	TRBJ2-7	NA	CASSNSGQLYSYEQYF	TGTGCCAGCAGCAACTCGGGACAACTTTACTCCTACGAGCAGTACTTC
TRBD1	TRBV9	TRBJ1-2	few	CASSVVDSGRGYHGYTF	TGTGCCAGCAGCGTAGTTGACTCGGGCAGGGGGTATCATGGCTACACCTTC
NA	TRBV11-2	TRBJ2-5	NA	CASSRPQQGGQETQYF	TGTGCCAGCAGCAGACCCCAACAGGGTGGCCAAGAGACCCAGTACTTC
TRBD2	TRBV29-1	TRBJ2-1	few	CSVAAGGPGVYNEQFF	TGCAGCGTCGCAGCGGGAGGTCCCGGGGTCTACAATGAGCAGTTCTTC
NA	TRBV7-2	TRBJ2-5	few	CASSETGETQYF	TGTGCCAGCAGCGAAACGGGAGAGACCCAGTACTTC
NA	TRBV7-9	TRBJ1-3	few	CASSSGIRGSDTIYF	TGTGCCAGCAGCTCCGGAATCAGGGGATCTGACACCATATATTTT
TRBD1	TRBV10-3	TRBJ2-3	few	CAISTGQGKRDTQYF	TGTGCCATCAGTACAGGACAGGGGAAAAGGGATACGCAGTATTTT
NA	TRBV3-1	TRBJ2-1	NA	CASSVYMYNEQFF	TGTGCCAGCAGCGTTTATATGTACAATGAGCAGTTCTTC
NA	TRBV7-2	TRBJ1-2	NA	CASTQDGIVRGYTF	TGTGCCAGCACCCAAGACGGAATCGTACGTGGCTACACCTTC
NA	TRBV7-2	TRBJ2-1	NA	CAASGDSPRYNEQFF	TGTGCCGCTTCAGGGGACTCGCCGCGCTACAATGAGCAGTTCTTC
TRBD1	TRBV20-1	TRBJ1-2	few	CSATDPRTGGYGYTF	TGCAGTGCTACCGATCCACGCACAGGGGGCTATGGCTACACCTTC
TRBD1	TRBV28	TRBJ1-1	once	CASSIPRGRGDTEAFF	TGTGCCAGCAGCATACCCAGGGGGCGAGGGGACACTGAAGCTTTCTTT
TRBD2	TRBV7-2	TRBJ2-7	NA	CASSYPPTSGRSYEQYF	TGTGCCAGCAGCTACCCCCCCACTAGCGGGAGGAGCTACGAGCAGTACTTC
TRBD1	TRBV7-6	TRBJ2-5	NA	CASSLVFGTAQETQYF	TGTGCCAGCAGCTTAGTGTTCGGGACAGCTCAAGAGACCCAGTACTTC
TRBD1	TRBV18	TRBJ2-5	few	CASTQQTGMETQYF	TGTGCCAGCACCCAGCAGACAGGGATGGAGACCCAGTACTTC
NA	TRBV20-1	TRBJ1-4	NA	CSAPRGSEKLFF	TGCAGTGCTCCTCGGGGATCGGAAAAACTGTTTTTT
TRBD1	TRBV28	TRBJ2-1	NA	CASGSDRVEQFF	TGTGCCAGCGGTTCCGACAGGGTTGAGCAGTTCTTC
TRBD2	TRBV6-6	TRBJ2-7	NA	CASSRLAATYEQYF	TGTGCCAGCAGCAGACTAGCGGCCACCTACGAGCAGTACTTC
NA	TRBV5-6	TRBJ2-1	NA	CASSELDSPEQFF	TGTGCCAGCAGCGAACTCGACAGTCCTGAGCAGTTCTTC
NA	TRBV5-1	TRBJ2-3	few	CASTARVPDTQYF	TGCGCCAGCACGGCGCGGGTTCCAGATACGCAGTATTTT
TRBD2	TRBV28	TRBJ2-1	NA	CASSLSGRGNEQFF	TGTGCCAGCAGTTTAAGCGGGAGAGGTAATGAGCAGTTCTTC
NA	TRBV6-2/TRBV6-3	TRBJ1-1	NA	CASSYSSQGVNTEAFF	TGTGCCAGCAGTTACTCGTCCCAGGGCGTGAACACTGAAGCTTTCTTT
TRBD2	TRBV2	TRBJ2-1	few	CASSEMAGGPGEQFF	TGTGCCAGCAGTGAAATGGCGGGGGGTCCCGGTGAGCAGTTCTTC
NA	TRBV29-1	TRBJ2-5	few	CSVYSAGETQYF	TGCAGCGTTTATTCAGCGGGAGAGACCCAGTACTTC
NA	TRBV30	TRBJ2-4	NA	CAWSVSEAKNIQYF	TGTGCCTGGAGTGTATCCGAGGCCAAAAACATTCAGTACTTC
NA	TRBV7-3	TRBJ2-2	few	CASSLRGYGVEDTGELFF	TGTGCCAGCAGCTTACGCGGGTACGGGGTCGAGGACACCGGGGAGCTGTTTTTT
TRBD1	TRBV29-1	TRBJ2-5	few	CSVDGTGHYLTQYF	TGCAGCGTCGACGGGACAGGGCATTATCTGACCCAGTACTTC
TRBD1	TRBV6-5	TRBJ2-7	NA	CASSYSDRGDEQYF	TGTGCCAGCAGTTACTCGGACAGGGGGGACGAGCAGTACTTC
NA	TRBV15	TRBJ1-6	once	CATSRDMGDSPLHF	TGTGCCACCAGCAGAGATATGGGGGATTCACCCCTCCACTTT
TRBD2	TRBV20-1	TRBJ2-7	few	CSARVSASGIFSHEQYF	TGCAGTGCTAGAGTTTCGGCTAGCGGGATCTTTTCCCACGAGCAGTACTTC
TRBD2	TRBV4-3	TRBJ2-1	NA	CASSPTSGSFIEQFF	TGCGCCAGCAGCCCCACTAGCGGGAGTTTTATTGAGCAGTTCTTC
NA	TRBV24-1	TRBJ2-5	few	CATSDSGETQYF	TGTGCCACCAGTGATTCCGGGGAGACCCAGTACTTC
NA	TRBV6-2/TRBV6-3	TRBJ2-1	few	CASSWDGEQFF	TGCGCCAGCAGTTGGGATGGTGAGCAGTTCTTC
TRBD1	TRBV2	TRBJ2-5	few	CASSPGTGSETQYF	TGTGCCAGCAGCCCCGGGACAGGGTCAGAGACCCAGTACTTC
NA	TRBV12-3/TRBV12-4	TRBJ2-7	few	CASSPSPTTASYEQYF	TGTGCCAGCAGTCCAAGCCCCACAACCGCCTCCTACGAGCAGTACTTC
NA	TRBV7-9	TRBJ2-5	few	CASSSHYRQETQYF	TGTGCCAGCAGCTCTCACTACCGTCAAGAGACCCAGTACTTC
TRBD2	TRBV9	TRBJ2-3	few	CASSVRTSGDTQYF	TGTGCCAGCAGCGTAAGGACTAGCGGTGATACGCAGTATTTT
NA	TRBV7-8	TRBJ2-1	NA	CASSLVRQAAVSYNEQFF	TGTGCCAGCAGCTTAGTACGCCAGGCGGCGGTATCCTACAATGAGCAGTTCTTC
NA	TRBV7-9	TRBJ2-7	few	CASSLVVGPSYEQYF	TGTGCCAGCAGCTTAGTTGTCGGTCCCTCCTACGAGCAGTACTTC
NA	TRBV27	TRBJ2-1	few	CASSAAGQGYNEQFF	TGTGCCAGCAGCGCCGCGGGTCAAGGTTACAATGAGCAGTTCTTC
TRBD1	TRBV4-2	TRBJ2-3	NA	CASSQERRGRIRSDTQYF	TGTGCCAGCAGCCAAGAAAGAAGGGGGCGGATCCGGTCAGATACGCAGTATTTT
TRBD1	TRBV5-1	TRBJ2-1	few	CASSAGTGSYWYNEQFF	TGCGCCAGCAGCGCCGGGACAGGGTCATATTGGTACAATGAGCAGTTCTTC
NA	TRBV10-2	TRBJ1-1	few	CASSTGTELKAFF	TGCGCCAGCAGTACCGGGACGGAACTCAAAGCTTTCTTT
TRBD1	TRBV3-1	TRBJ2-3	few	CASSQRQGVADTQYF	TGTGCCAGCAGCCAACGACAGGGGGTGGCAGATACGCAGTATTTT
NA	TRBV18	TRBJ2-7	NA	CASSPYQTGTNYEQYF	TGTGCCAGCTCCCCGTACCAGACAGGAACAAACTACGAGCAGTACTTC
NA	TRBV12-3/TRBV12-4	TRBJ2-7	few	CASSLKAYEQYF	TGTGCCAGCAGTTTGAAAGCGTACGAGCAGTACTTC
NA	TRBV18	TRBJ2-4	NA	CASSPRMEGAPAKNIQYF	TGTGCCAGCTCACCACGGATGGAGGGGGCCCCAGCCAAAAACATTCAGTACTTC
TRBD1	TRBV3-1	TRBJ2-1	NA	CASSQDLGTGGREQFF	TGTGCCAGCAGCCAAGATCTCGGGACAGGGGGCCGGGAGCAGTTCTTC
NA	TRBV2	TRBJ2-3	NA	CASRTDTDTQYF	TGTGCCAGCAGGACGGACACAGATACGCAGTATTTT
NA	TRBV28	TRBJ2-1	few	CASQAGLVEQFF	TGTGCCAGCCAGGCGGGGTTGGTGGAGCAGTTCTTC
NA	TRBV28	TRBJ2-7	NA	CASSLSGALYEQYF	TGTGCCAGCAGTTTATCAGGAGCACTATACGAGCAGTACTTC
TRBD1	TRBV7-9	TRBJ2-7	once	CASSLTQGAGEQYF	TGTGCCAGCAGCTTAACCCAGGGGGCTGGCGAGCAGTACTTC
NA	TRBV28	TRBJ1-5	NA	CASSLDAGDQPQHF	TGTGCCAGCAGTTTAGACGCGGGGGATCAGCCCCAGCATTTT